Listed below are T cell receptor beta chains from one sample, sequenced in a study of CXCR3-negative and CXCR3-positive naive CD8 T cells. TCRdb reprocessed the 5' RACE reads and reports one entry per CDR3 protein, with no DNA. The listing contains 120,000 to 150,000 distinct CDR3 sequences. The specimen was naive CXCR3+ CD8+ T cells from blood. Receptors were obtained from a human donor in good health. Some clones in this sample may be carry-over from other donors' samples. Both conserved end residues are part of each CDR3.

V gene	J gene	CDR3 protein
TRBV29-1	TRBJ2-1	CSAIPTSGDNEQFF
TRBV20-1	TRBJ2-7	CSARDFRDSLHEQYF
TRBV27	TRBJ2-3	CASSPGLDTDTQYF
TRBV28	TRBJ2-7	CASSYGWGLAGFEQYF
TRBV7-6	TRBJ2-2	CASTAPGGYTGELFF
TRBV7-2	TRBJ2-1	CASSLALIRTSGRMGEQFF
TRBV4-3	TRBJ2-5	CASSTSRTSGVETQYF
TRBV6-2/TRBV6-3	TRBJ2-1	CASPPFLTGGATHNEQFF
TRBV10-3	TRBJ2-7	CAISEQGLSSYEQYF
TRBV7-3	TRBJ2-1	CASSSPNPSSYNEQFF
TRBV9	TRBJ2-2	CASSVWGPSGELFF
TRBV6-2/TRBV6-3	TRBJ2-7	CASKQLCEQYF
TRBV7-9	TRBJ2-1	CASSSPVGGSLNEQFF
TRBV5-4	TRBJ2-7	CASSLAEISYEQYF
TRBV7-9	TRBJ2-3	CASSNPIQPPTDTQYF